A selection of T cell receptor beta chains follows, all from one sample in a study of blood T cells in healthy people across ages. TCRdb recomputed calls from the 5' RACE reads with MiXCR, one row per CDR3 protein. The sample has hundreds of thousands of distinct CDR3 sequences, 49% seen once. The sequenced sample consisted of blood. These receptors were obtained from a woman between 55 and 75 years old in good health. CDR3s include the opening cysteine and the closing phenylalanine or tryptophan. D genes are given only for firm matches. Clone size is not always given. Where it is, it says once, few, many or a class for expanded clones.

clone_size	d_call	v_call	j_call	cdr3_aa	cdr3_nt
-	TRBD2	TRBV27	TRBJ2-3	CASSLGPSGITDTQYF	TGTGCCAGCAGTTTAGGGCCTAGCGGGATCACAGATACGCAGTATTTT
-	TRBD2	TRBV6-2/TRBV6-3	TRBJ2-1	CASRKRTSQPYNEQFF	TGTGCCAGCAGAAAAAGGACTAGTCAACCCTACAATGAGCAGTTCTTC
-	TRBD1	TRBV20-1	TRBJ1-4	CSAPDRGEEKLFF	TGCAGTGCCCCGGACAGGGGAGAAGAAAAACTGTTTTTT
few	-	TRBV6-2/TRBV6-3	TRBJ1-5	CASSYSGQVPQPQHF	TGTGCCAGCAGTTACTCGGGGCAGGTCCCCCAGCCCCAGCATTTT
-	-	TRBV4-3	TRBJ1-1	CASSQEAGVRYTEAFF	TGCGCCAGCAGCCAAGAGGCAGGGGTGAGGTACACTGAAGCTTTCTTT
-	TRBD1	TRBV2	TRBJ1-2	CASSRDSQEFGYTF	TGTGCCAGCAGTAGGGACAGCCAGGAGTTTGGCTACACCTTC
-	TRBD1	TRBV7-2	TRBJ2-5	CASSFNRGMGETQYF	TGTGCCAGCAGCTTCAACAGGGGGATGGGGGAGACCCAGTACTTC
-	-	TRBV28	TRBJ2-7	CASSSIRREQYF	TGTGCCAGCAGCTCAATAAGGCGGGAGCAGTACTTC
few	-	TRBV4-2	TRBJ1-4	CASSQGLTATNEKLFF	TGTGCCAGCAGCCAAGGACTGACCGCAACTAATGAAAAACTGTTTTTT
few	-	TRBV29-1	TRBJ1-1	CSPPWGVRRNTEAFF	TGCAGCCCTCCTTGGGGGGTCCGGAGGAACACTGAAGCTTTCTTT
-	TRBD2	TRBV20-1	TRBJ2-7	CSATGTSGILNYEQYF	TGCAGTGCGACCGGGACTAGCGGGATCCTTAACTACGAGCAGTACTTC
-	TRBD2	TRBV28	TRBJ2-1	CASSSGLAINEQFF	TGTGCCAGCAGTTCGGGACTAGCGATAAATGAGCAGTTCTTC
-	-	TRBV3-1	TRBJ1-4	CAAGWASEKLFF	TGTGCCGCGGGTTGGGCAAGTGAAAAACTGTTTTTT
-	-	TRBV18	TRBJ2-5	CASSPTQQETQYF	TGTGCCAGCTCACCAACGCAGCAAGAGACCCAGTACTTC
-	-	TRBV7-2	TRBJ2-1	CASSEPAGPPEQFF	TGTGCCAGCAGCGAACCGGCGGGTCCCCCTGAGCAGTTCTTC
few	-	TRBV6-2/TRBV6-3	TRBJ2-7	CASSYSGAETTYEQYF	TGTGCCAGCAGTTACTCAGGTGCGGAGACAACCTACGAGCAGTACTTC
-	-	TRBV9	TRBJ2-7	CASSVAGQRPFSYEQYF	TGTGCCAGCAGCGTAGCAGGACAGCGGCCCTTCTCCTACGAGCAGTACTTC
-	TRBD1	TRBV4-3	TRBJ1-4	CASSQGRQGWYEKLFF	TGCGCCAGCAGCCAAGGACGACAGGGTTGGTATGAAAAACTGTTTTTT
few	-	TRBV5-4	TRBJ1-1	CASSPEGGITEAFF	TGTGCCAGCAGCCCGGAGGGGGGTATCACTGAAGCTTTCTTT
-	-	TRBV3-1	TRBJ1-2	CASSQVTSGYTF	TGTGCCAGCAGCCAAGTTACAAGCGGCTACACCTTC
-	-	TRBV29-1	TRBJ2-5	CSLHGGLEKTQYF	TGCAGCTTACATGGAGGGTTGGAAAAGACCCAGTACTTC
-	TRBD2	TRBV5-1	TRBJ2-1	CASSTFLAGEYNEQFF	TGCGCCAGCAGCACTTTCCTAGCGGGAGAGTACAATGAGCAGTTCTTC
-	-	TRBV15	TRBJ2-3	CATSRGVIDTQYF	TGTGCCACCAGCAGAGGGGTGATTGATACGCAGTATTTT
once	TRBD1	TRBV9	TRBJ1-4	CASSFHGQATTNEKLFF	TGTGCCAGTAGCTTCCACGGACAGGCGACAACTAATGAAAAACTGTTTTTT
-	-	TRBV7-9	TRBJ1-1	CASSLTTGSNTEAFF	TGTGCCAGCAGCTTAACAACCGGATCGAACACTGAAGCTTTCTTT
-	TRBD1	TRBV5-5	TRBJ2-1	CASSPGQDFYNEQFF	TGTGCCAGCAGCCCGGGACAGGACTTTTACAATGAGCAGTTCTTC
-	TRBD2	TRBV3-1	TRBJ2-1	CASSRLAGGPMMEQFF	TGTGCCAGCAGTCGTCTAGCGGGAGGGCCGATGATGGAGCAGTTCTTC
-	-	TRBV7-2	TRBJ2-7	CASSLGPQGSEQYF	TGTGCCAGCAGCTTAGGGCCACAGGGAAGCGAGCAGTACTTC
-	TRBD2	TRBV20-1	TRBJ2-7	CSAREGGLAGSYEQYF	TGCAGTGCTAGAGAGGGGGGATTAGCGGGGAGCTACGAGCAGTACTTC
-	TRBD2	TRBV18	TRBJ2-5	CASSPAGALAGPQTQYF	TGTGCCAGCTCACCTGCCGGAGCCCTAGCGGGACCCCAGACCCAGTACTTC
-	-	TRBV5-5	TRBJ2-1	CASSSSWEQFF	TGTGCCAGCAGCTCCTCCTGGGAGCAGTTCTTC
few	TRBD2	TRBV7-9	TRBJ2-7	CASSTPGGSGSYEQYF	TGTGCCAGCAGCACCCCTGGGGGTAGCGGGAGTTACGAGCAGTACTTC
few	-	TRBV5-1	TRBJ1-6	CASSLEGTGNSPLHF	TGCGCCAGCAGCTTGGAAGGCACAGGAAATTCACCCCTCCACTTT
-	TRBD2	TRBV20-1	TRBJ2-7	CSARAPSGRAEYF	TGCAGTGCTAGAGCGCCTAGCGGGAGGGCCGAGTACTTC
few	-	TRBV10-3	TRBJ1-5	CAISGQGNQPQHF	TGTGCCATCAGTGGTCAGGGTAATCAGCCCCAGCATTTT
once	-	TRBV12-3/TRBV12-4	TRBJ2-3	CASSLGVQADTQYF	TGTGCCAGCAGTTTAGGGGTACAAGCAGATACGCAGTATTTT
-	-	TRBV7-2	TRBJ1-2	CASSLASGESYGYTF	TGTGCCAGCAGCTTAGCATCGGGGGAAAGCTATGGCTACACCTTC
-	-	TRBV5-1	TRBJ1-2	CASSLGAQGGYTF	TGCGCCAGCAGCTTGGGCGCCCAAGGGGGCTACACCTTC
once	TRBD2	TRBV12-3/TRBV12-4	TRBJ2-3	CASSLVAGSYTDTQYF	TGTGCCAGCAGTTTAGTAGCGGGAAGCTACACAGATACGCAGTATTTT
-	-	TRBV20-1	TRBJ2-5	CSAQVGTQYF	TGCAGTGCACAAGTAGGGACCCAGTACTTC
-	-	TRBV18	TRBJ2-1	CASSPGRRSEQFF	TGTGCCAGCTCGCCGGGACGGCGGAGTGAGCAGTTCTTC
-	TRBD2	TRBV2	TRBJ2-1	CASSTSGRYNEQFF	TGTGCCAGCAGCACTAGCGGGCGGTACAATGAGCAGTTCTTC
-	-	TRBV5-1	TRBJ2-3	CASIADSQLSDTQYF	TGCGCCAGCATAGCGGACAGTCAGTTGTCGGATACGCAGTATTTT
few	-	TRBV29-1	TRBJ2-7	CSGLGAESYEQYF	TGCAGCGGCCTCGGGGCCGAAAGCTACGAGCAGTACTTC
-	-	TRBV7-2	TRBJ2-3	CASSLRGVRGNTQYF	TGTGCCAGCAGCTTACGAGGGGTTCGGGGGAATACGCAGTATTTT
few	-	TRBV5-1	TRBJ1-6	CAFTSLGPPLHF	TGCGCCTTCACCTCGCTCGGCCCACCCCTCCACTTT
-	-	TRBV28	TRBJ1-2	CASLPGGANYGYTF	TGTGCCAGCCTTCCCGGCGGAGCTAACTATGGCTACACCTTC
-	TRBD2	TRBV20-1	TRBJ2-5	CSARPRTSRETQYF	TGCAGTGCTAGACCGCGGACTAGCAGAGAGACCCAGTACTTC
-	-	TRBV28	TRBJ2-5	CASSFGGTDNEQYF	TGTGCCAGCAGTTTTGGGGGGACGGACAATGAGCAGTACTTC
once	-	TRBV2	TRBJ1-2	CASDNQGYNYGYTF	TGTGCCAGCGATAACCAGGGTTACAACTATGGCTACACCTTC
once	TRBD2	TRBV7-2	TRBJ2-7	CASSISASGRSYNEQYF	TGTGCCAGCAGCATATCGGCTAGCGGGAGGTCCTACAATGAGCAGTACTTC
many	TRBD2	TRBV11-1	TRBJ2-5	CASSLVGRTSGQETQYF	TGTGCCAGCAGCTTAGTAGGGAGGACTAGCGGACAAGAGACCCAGTACTTC
few	-	TRBV28	TRBJ1-5	CASSFSAQYQPQHF	TGTGCCAGCAGTTTCTCCGCTCAGTATCAGCCCCAGCATTTT